The entry that follows covers one TCR beta chain sequence. Its binding antigen is unknown. No much larger clone is present one base from it, and per-base qualities are unavailable. To sequence the TCRbeta CDR3 region, genomic DNA was isolated from the sorted cells. TCRbeta CDR3 regions were sequenced using the immunoSEQ Assay. TCRdb holds this immuneACCESS table with in-frame rearrangements only. Some clones are missing; in checked studies, unresolved V genes explain under half, and the rest has no known cause. This sample comprises 98,000 or so clones, approximately 89% of them detected only once. The ten largest account for approximately 0.3% of the sample. The trial excluded patients who had a history of autoimmune disease or were on systemic immunosuppression. Peripheral blood for TCR sequencing was collected from all dose cohorts at baseline, on cycle 4 day 1, and on cycle 7 day 1. The samples were drawn from a first-in-human, open-label, multicenter phase I dose-escalation trial of ivuxolimab. Adults with locally advanced or metastatic melanoma, renal cell carcinoma, hepatocellular carcinoma or head and neck squamous cell carcinoma were enrolled in the trial. Before TCR sequencing, CD4+ T cells and CD8+ T cells were sorted from peripheral blood as separate populations.

The sample comes from a study of OX40 agonist ivuxolimab in advanced cancers. Turning to the overall study: Ivuxolimab was a fully human IgG2 agonistic monoclonal antibody targeting the costimulatory receptor OX40 (CD134). Intravenous ivuxolimab was administered to patients every 2 weeks at six dose levels: 0.01, 0.1, 0.3, 1.5, 3 and 10 mg/kg. Of the 50 or so patients in dose escalation, about 19 had hepatocellular carcinoma, around 15 had melanoma, 9 had renal cell carcinoma and 9 had head and neck cancer. A male proportion of 75% to 85% and a mean age of approximately 61 years, ranging from about 20 to 85, were recorded for the dose-escalation cohort. Patients were allowed to have had prior anti-PD-1, anti-PD-L1 or anti-CTLA-4 therapy, and more than 30% of the dose-escalation patients had previously received checkpoint inhibitors. Partial responses occurred in three dose-escalation patients: two with cutaneous melanoma and one with hepatocellular carcinoma. The purpose of peripheral TCRbeta sequencing was to test whether ivuxolimab changed TCR sequence diversity and led to clonal T-cell expansion. The paper covers the monotherapy dose-escalation part of the phase I ivuxolimab trial, which included N ≈ 54 patients.

General study outcomes and caveats: After ivuxolimab, expanded clones were on average more numerous among CD8+ T cells than among CD4+ T cells. Low levels of normalized T-cell clonal expansion were also shown by some nonresponding patients. The antigen specificity of the peripheral T cells that underwent clonal expansion was not determined. At doses of 0.1 to 3.0 mg/kg, clonal expansion of both CD4+ and CD8+ T cells in blood was seen between baseline and week 6. In the 0.1-3.0 mg/kg groups, partial responders had among the lowest normalized peripheral clonal expansion, particularly in CD8+ T cells.

CDR1 is given as SGHDT and CDR2 as YYEEEE, both from the germline V gene. Counted from cysteine to phenylalanine, this CDR3 has 14 amino acids. The DNA shown is the 42-base CDR3, in frame from base 1. V and J are truncated by 5 bases and 10 bases respectively, leaving an intervening sequence of 19 bases. The V and J genes are TRBV5-6 and TRBJ1-5; matching of 5 bases hints at TRBD1 as the D gene. The sequencing here drew on CD4+ or CD8+ T cells sorted from blood, taken in a trial of the OX40 agonist ivuxolimab. This TCR was recovered from an adult with an advanced solid tumor such as melanoma, head and neck, liver or kidney cancer. The nucleotide sequence reads TGTGCCAGCAGTCGGGACCGGGGTTGGGGACCCCAGCATTTT. It specifies CASSRDRGWGPQHF.